Reported below is one TCR beta chain. TCRdb's table, derived via immunoSEQ multiplex PCR, lists solely in-frame clones and lacks some. The repertoire holds under 80,000 clones, with 85% to 90% as singletons. V dropped 4 bases and J dropped 4; count of bases not matched to a gene: 6. The CDR3 contains 15 residues. CDR1 is SGHNT and CDR2 is YYREEE in the germline V gene (reference sequence). The sample comes from a study of technical replicates of blood from a few donors. The chain joins TRBV5-4 to TRBJ2-3, with TRBD2 matching 10 bases. Material for sequencing was PBMCs. This receptor was taken from a human donor in good health. Some clones in this sample may be carry-over from other donors' samples. The chain's CDR3 is CASSKAGTSADTQYF. The CDR3 region has the DNA TGTGCCAGCAGCAAGGCCGGGACTAGCGCAGATACGCAGTATTTT.